These T cell receptor beta chains were read from a single sample in a study of T cells after yellow fever vaccination. TCRdb re-called the 5' RACE reads with MiXCR, one entry per CDR3 protein. This sample has approximately 510,000 distinct CDR3 sequences, with about a fifth found just once. The starting material was PBMCs, obtained approximately 20 days after the first yellow fever vaccination. All receptors derive from a man aged 18-30 years who received the YFV17D yellow fever vaccine. CDR3s include the opening cysteine and the closing phenylalanine or tryptophan. A D gene is named only where the DNA matches it firmly. Not every row has a clone size; where given, it reads once, few, many or a size class.

TRBJ2-7	TRBV4-3	-	-	TGCGCCAGCAGCCAAGACCCCGGAGGGGATAGGAACGAGCAGTACTTC	CASSQDPGGDRNEQYF
TRBJ1-1	TRBV3-1	-	-	TGTGCCAGCAGCCCCCCGTTAGGGGCTGAAGCTTTCTTT	CASSPPLGAEAFF
TRBJ1-1	TRBV14	-	few	TGTGCCAGCAGCCTAAATCTACGCCTAGGGGCTTTCTTT	CASSLNLRLGAFF
TRBJ2-5	TRBV18	-	many	TGTGCCAGCTCGGGACCGGGACAAGGCGGAGAGACCCAGTACTTC	CASSGPGQGGETQYF
TRBJ1-1	TRBV2	-	few	TGTGCCAGCAGTGAAGAGGGTGTAGCTTTCTTT	CASSEEGVAFF
TRBJ2-1	TRBV5-4	-	-	TGTGCCGAGGAGACAAGCTACAATGAGCAGTTCTTC	CAEETSYNEQFF
TRBJ2-2	TRBV5-1	TRBD2	few	TGCGCCAGCAGCGACCCCGGGGGGGCCATTAGCGGGGAGCTGTTTTTT	CASSDPGGAISGELFF
TRBJ2-5	TRBV5-1	-	few	TGCGCCAGCAGCGACCTCCCTTCAGGGCAAGAGACCCAGTACTTC	CASSDLPSGQETQYF
TRBJ2-5	TRBV18	-	few	TGTGCCAGCTCACCACGGGAAGCTCAGGGGGAGACCCAGTACTTC	CASSPREAQGETQYF
TRBJ1-5	TRBV29-1	-	-	TGCAGCGCCGCGCCGGGGGAAAATCAGCCCCAGCATTTT	CSAAPGENQPQHF
TRBJ2-5	TRBV5-1	TRBD2	-	TGCGCCAGCAGCTTCCGTAGTCAGCGGGGGGCAGGAGAGACCCAGTACTTC	CASSFRSQRGAGETQYF
TRBJ1-1	TRBV11-2	-	-	TGTGCCAGCAGCTCCCGTGGGGCGGGGGGGACTGAAGCTTTCTTT	CASSSRGAGGTEAFF
TRBJ2-3	TRBV5-1	-	few	TGCGCCAGCAGCCGCGCTAGCGGCACAGATACGCAGTATTTT	CASSRASGTDTQYF
TRBJ2-2	TRBV6-2/TRBV6-3	-	-	TGTGCCAGCAGCCATTTCACCGGGGAGCTGTTTTTT	CASSHFTGELFF
TRBJ2-4	TRBV6-1	TRBD2	-	TGTGCCAGCAGCCCTCAGCGGGGCCTAGCCAAAAACATTCAGTACTTC	CASSPQRGLAKNIQYF
TRBJ2-7	TRBV5-6	-	few	TGTGCCAGCAGTTCTGGCGTTGGGACACCTAACTACGAGCAGTACTTC	CASSSGVGTPNYEQYF
TRBJ2-2	TRBV6-4	-	few	TGTGCCAGCGCCCAACAGGGGAACACCGGGGAGCTGTTTTTT	CASAQQGNTGELFF
TRBJ2-6	TRBV4-3	TRBD1	-	TGCGCCAGCAGCCAGAGGACAGGGGTCCTCTCTGGGGCCAACGTCCTGACTTTC	CASSQRTGVLSGANVLTF
TRBJ2-7	TRBV27	-	few	TGTGCCAGCAGTTTTGGGACCGGGACGGCCTACGAGCAGTACTTC	CASSFGTGTAYEQYF
TRBJ1-4	TRBV4-1	-	few	TGCGCCAGCAGCCAAGCTTTGGAGACAGACCATGAAAAACTGTTTTTT	CASSQALETDHEKLFF
TRBJ1-1	TRBV29-1	TRBD1	-	TGCAGCGTTGTACAGGGGGCGCGTATCGCTGAAGCTTTCTTT	CSVVQGARIAEAFF
TRBJ2-7	TRBV4-3	-	-	TGCGCCAGCAGCCAAGAGAGGGGGGGACCCTACGAGCAGTACTTC	CASSQERGGPYEQYF
TRBJ1-6	TRBV7-9	-	-	TGTGCCAGCAGCTTCTTTAATTCACCCCTCCACTTT	CASSFFNSPLHF
TRBJ1-4	TRBV27	TRBD1	few	TGTGCCAGCAGTCGAAACAGGGGCGCGAATGAAAAACTGTTTTTT	CASSRNRGANEKLFF
TRBJ2-7	TRBV5-1	-	many	TGCGCCAGCAGCTTTCTGACGGGGGACTCCTACGAGCAGTACTTC	CASSFLTGDSYEQYF
TRBJ1-3	TRBV6-1	-	few	TGTGCCAGCAGTCCTAACGGGTCTGGAAACACCATATATTTT	CASSPNGSGNTIYF
TRBJ2-7	TRBV19	-	-	TGTGCCAGTAGTAGCAGGTTAGACGAGCAGTACTTC	CASSSRLDEQYF
TRBJ2-3	TRBV9	-	few	TGTGCCAGCGGGTATGGGGGGTCGGGCACAGATACGCAGTATTTT	CASGYGGSGTDTQYF